This T cell receptor (beta chain) was sequenced for a study of OX40 agonist ivuxolimab in advanced cancers. Across the whole study: Prior anti-PD-1, anti-PD-L1 or anti-CTLA-4 therapy did not bar entry, and more than 35% had some. Partial responses were recorded for three patients, including one with hepatocellular carcinoma and two with cutaneous melanoma.

Sequencing was performed with immunoSEQ multiplex PCR; in TCRdb, only in-frame clones are kept and a portion is missing. The profile shows tens of thousands of clones, around four fifths of them singletons. This clone appeared once. Its antigen remains unidentified. Whole-study findings and limits: At 0.1 to 3.0 mg/kg and by week 6, CD4+ and CD8+ T cells in the blood had expanded clonally.

Germline lookup yields CDR1 LNHDA and CDR2 SQIVND (reference sequence). Trimming at V came to 7 bases and at J to 8 bases, leaving 9 bases not matched to a gene. The CDR3 spans 15 residues. Sample: CD4+ or CD8+ T cells sorted from blood, taken in a trial of the OX40 agonist ivuxolimab. The V gene is TRBV19, the J gene TRBJ1-4, with 11 bases fitting TRBD1. The receptor's source is an adult with an advanced solid tumor such as melanoma, head and neck, liver or kidney cancer. The CDR3 DNA is TGTGCCAGTACCCCACCCGGGACAGGGGGGGAAAAACTGTTTTTT. Its protein product is CASTPPGTGGEKLFF.